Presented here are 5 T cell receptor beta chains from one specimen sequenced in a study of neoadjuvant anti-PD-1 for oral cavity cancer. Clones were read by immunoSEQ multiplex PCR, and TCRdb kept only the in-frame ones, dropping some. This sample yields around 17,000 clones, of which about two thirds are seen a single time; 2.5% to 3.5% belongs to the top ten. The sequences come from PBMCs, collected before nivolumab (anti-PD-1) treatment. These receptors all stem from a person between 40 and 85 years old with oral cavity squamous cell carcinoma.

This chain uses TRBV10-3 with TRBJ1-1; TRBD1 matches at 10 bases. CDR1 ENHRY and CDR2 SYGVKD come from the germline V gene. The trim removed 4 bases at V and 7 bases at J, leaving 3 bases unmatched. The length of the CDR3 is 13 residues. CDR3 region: CAISAGQGFEAFF. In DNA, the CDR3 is TGTGCCATCAGTGCGGGACAGGGGTTTGAAGCTTTCTTT.

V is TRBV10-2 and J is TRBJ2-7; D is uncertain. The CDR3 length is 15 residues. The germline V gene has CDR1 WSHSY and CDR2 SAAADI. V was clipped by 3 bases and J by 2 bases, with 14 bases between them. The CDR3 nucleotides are TGCGCCAGCAGTGACCCGGGCCACGGCACCTACGAGCAGTACTTC. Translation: CASSDPGHGTYEQYF.

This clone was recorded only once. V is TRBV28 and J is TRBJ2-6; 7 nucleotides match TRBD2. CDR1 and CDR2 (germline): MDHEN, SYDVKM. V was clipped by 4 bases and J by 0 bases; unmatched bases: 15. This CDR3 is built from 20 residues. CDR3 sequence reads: CASSSPSLTGGSSGANVLTF. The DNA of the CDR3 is TGTGCCAGCAGTTCCCCCTCCCTGACGGGGGGAAGCTCTGGGGCCAACGTCCTGACTTTC. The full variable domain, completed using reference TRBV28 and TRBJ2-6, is DVKVTQSSRYLVKRTGEKVFLECVQDMDHENMFWYRQDPGLGLRLIYFSYDVKMKEKGDIPEGYSVSREKKERFSLILESASTNQTSMYLCASSSPSLTGGSSGANVLTFGAGSRLTVL.

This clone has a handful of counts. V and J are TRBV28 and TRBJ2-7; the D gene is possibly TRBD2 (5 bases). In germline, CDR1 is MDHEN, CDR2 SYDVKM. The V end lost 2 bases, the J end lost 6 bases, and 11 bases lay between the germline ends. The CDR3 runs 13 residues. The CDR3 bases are TGTGCCAGCAGTTTAGCGGGCCTCGGCGAGCAGTACTTC. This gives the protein CASSLAGLGEQYF.

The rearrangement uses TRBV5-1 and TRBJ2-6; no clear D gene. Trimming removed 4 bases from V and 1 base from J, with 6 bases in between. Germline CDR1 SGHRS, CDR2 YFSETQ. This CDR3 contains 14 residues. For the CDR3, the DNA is TGCGCCAGCAGCCCGCTATCTGGGGCCAACGTCCTGACTTTC. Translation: CASSPLSGANVLTF. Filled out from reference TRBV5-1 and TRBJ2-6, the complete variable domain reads KAGVTQTPRYLIKTRGQQVTLSCSPISGHRSVSWYQQTPGQGLQFLFEYFSETQRNKGNFPGRFSGRQFSNSRSEMNVSTLELGDSALYLCASSPLSGANVLTFGAGSRLTVL.